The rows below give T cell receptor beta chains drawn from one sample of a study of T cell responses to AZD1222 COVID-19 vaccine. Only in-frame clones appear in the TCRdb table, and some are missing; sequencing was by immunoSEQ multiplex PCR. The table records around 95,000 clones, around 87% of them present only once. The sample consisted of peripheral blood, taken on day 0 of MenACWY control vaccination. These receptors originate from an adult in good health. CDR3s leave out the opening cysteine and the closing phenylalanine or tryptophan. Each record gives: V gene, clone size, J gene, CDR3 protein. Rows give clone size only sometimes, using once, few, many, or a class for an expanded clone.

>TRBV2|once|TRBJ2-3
ASSWGAGSTDTQY
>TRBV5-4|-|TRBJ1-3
ASSPSTGAGNTIY
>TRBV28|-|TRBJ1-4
ASRTGGSNEKLF
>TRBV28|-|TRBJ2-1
ASSWGGSLVVEQF
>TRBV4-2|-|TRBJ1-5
ASSQEVRMTGDQPQH
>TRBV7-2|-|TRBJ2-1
ASSLGAGGNEQF
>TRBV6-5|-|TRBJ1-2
ASISSHDGYT
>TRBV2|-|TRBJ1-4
ASRAGTGVDEKLF
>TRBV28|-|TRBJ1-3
ASRPTPSSGNTIY
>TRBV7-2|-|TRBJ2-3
ASSLSSTDTQY